This is a list of T cell receptor beta chains from one sample in a study of T cells after yellow fever vaccination. Using its own MiXCR run on the 5' RACE reads, TCRdb lists one record per CDR3 protein. The data contain approximately 550,000 distinct CDR3 sequences, about 14% of them seen just once; the ten biggest clones take up more than 13%. The source material was PBMCs, sampled on the day of the yellow fever booster vaccination. The receptors were sampled from a man in his thirties or forties who received the YFV17D yellow fever vaccine. The CDR3 runs from the conserved cysteine through the conserved F or W. The order of the fields is J gene, V gene, clone size, CDR3 length, D gene, CDR3 protein, CDR3 DNA. The D gene is left open where the match is weak. A row's size may be missing; if present it is once, few, many or a size class.

j_gene: TRBJ2-5
v_gene: TRBV7-8
abundance: .
len: 14
d_gene: .
CDR3aa: CASSLLSGTQTQYF
CDR3nt: TGTGCCAGCAGCTTATTATCCGGGACGCAGACCCAGTACTTC

j_gene: TRBJ2-4
v_gene: TRBV9
abundance: few
len: 14
d_gene: TRBD1
CDR3aa: CASSQTGGADIQYF
CDR3nt: TGTGCCAGCTCTCAGACAGGGGGCGCGGACATTCAGTACTTC

j_gene: TRBJ2-2
v_gene: TRBV3-1
abundance: .
len: 14
d_gene: TRBD2
CDR3aa: CASSYAGEAGELFF
CDR3nt: TGTGCCAGCAGCTACGCGGGAGAGGCCGGGGAGCTGTTTTTT

j_gene: TRBJ2-5
v_gene: TRBV20-1
abundance: .
len: 13
d_gene: TRBD2
CDR3aa: CSETSGSDETQYF
CDR3nt: TGCAGTGAAACTAGCGGGAGTGACGAGACCCAGTACTTC

j_gene: TRBJ2-3
v_gene: TRBV7-2
abundance: few
len: 13
d_gene: .
CDR3aa: CASSSQWADTQYF
CDR3nt: TGTGCCAGCAGCTCCCAATGGGCAGATACGCAGTATTTT

j_gene: TRBJ2-6
v_gene: TRBV5-4
abundance: .
len: 16
d_gene: .
CDR3aa: CASSSPGVSGANVLTF
CDR3nt: TGTGCCAGCAGCTCCCCCGGAGTCTCTGGGGCCAACGTCCTGACTTTC

j_gene: TRBJ2-7
v_gene: TRBV11-2
abundance: .
len: 14
d_gene: .
CDR3aa: CASSLQGPPYEQYF
CDR3nt: TGTGCCAGCAGCTTACAGGGTCCCCCCTACGAGCAGTACTTC

j_gene: TRBJ2-3
v_gene: TRBV5-1
abundance: many
len: 15
d_gene: TRBD2
CDR3aa: CASSRGLAGRDTQYF
CDR3nt: TGCGCCAGCAGCCGCGGACTAGCGGGCAGAGATACGCAGTATTTT

j_gene: TRBJ2-1
v_gene: TRBV7-2
abundance: .
len: 16
d_gene: .
CDR3aa: CASSLERGNFYNEQFF
CDR3nt: TGTGCCAGCAGCTTAGAACGGGGCAACTTCTACAATGAGCAGTTCTTC

j_gene: TRBJ1-4
v_gene: TRBV5-6
abundance: few
len: 16
d_gene: .
CDR3aa: CASSPGRTPWGEKLFF
CDR3nt: TGTGCCAGCAGCCCCGGACGGACACCTTGGGGTGAAAAACTGTTTTTT

j_gene: TRBJ2-7
v_gene: TRBV4-3
abundance: few
len: 16
d_gene: TRBD2
CDR3aa: CASSQGLAGTSYEQYF
CDR3nt: TGCGCCAGCAGCCAAGGCCTAGCGGGAACTTCCTACGAGCAGTACTTC

j_gene: TRBJ2-5
v_gene: TRBV5-1
abundance: few
len: 15
d_gene: .
CDR3aa: CASSSHIAGRETQYF
CDR3nt: TGCGCCAGCAGCTCCCACATCGCGGGTAGAGAGACCCAGTACTTC

j_gene: TRBJ2-1
v_gene: TRBV20-1
abundance: few
len: 11
d_gene: .
CDR3aa: CSAYPGIGQFF
CDR3nt: TGCAGTGCTTATCCGGGTATTGGGCAGTTCTTC

j_gene: TRBJ2-7
v_gene: TRBV12-3/TRBV12-4
abundance: .
len: 14
d_gene: .
CDR3aa: CASSPDTFKGEQYF
CDR3nt: TGTGCCAGCAGCCCTGACACTTTCAAGGGCGAGCAGTACTTC

j_gene: TRBJ2-5
v_gene: TRBV20-1
abundance: many
len: 16
d_gene: TRBD2
CDR3aa: CSATRGLAGDEETQYF
CDR3nt: TGCAGTGCTACCCGCGGACTAGCGGGAGATGAGGAGACCCAGTACTTC

j_gene: TRBJ2-7
v_gene: TRBV19
abundance: .
len: 13
d_gene: .
CDR3aa: CASSPAEGYEQYF
CDR3nt: TGTGCCAGTAGCCCCGCAGAGGGGTACGAGCAGTACTTC

j_gene: TRBJ2-1
v_gene: TRBV29-1
abundance: .
len: 12
d_gene: TRBD2
CDR3aa: CSVARGSNEQFF
CDR3nt: TGCAGCGTTGCTCGCGGGAGCAATGAGCAGTTCTTC

j_gene: TRBJ1-2
v_gene: TRBV29-1
abundance: .
len: 13
d_gene: .
CDR3aa: CSVGKGEDYGYTF
CDR3nt: TGCAGCGTTGGCAAGGGAGAGGACTATGGCTACACCTTC

j_gene: TRBJ2-7
v_gene: TRBV28
abundance: .
len: 13
d_gene: .
CDR3aa: CASRDGGEGGQYF
CDR3nt: TGTGCCAGCAGGGACGGAGGGGAGGGGGGGCAGTACTTC

j_gene: TRBJ2-1
v_gene: TRBV20-1
abundance: .
len: 14
d_gene: TRBD2
CDR3aa: CSASAASGYNEQFF
CDR3nt: TGCAGTGCTAGCGCGGCTAGCGGGTACAATGAGCAGTTCTTC

j_gene: TRBJ2-7
v_gene: TRBV23-1
abundance: .
len: 15
d_gene: TRBD1
CDR3aa: CASSKPDRGRYEQYF
CDR3nt: TGCGCCAGCAGCAAACCAGACAGGGGCCGCTACGAGCAGTACTTC

j_gene: TRBJ2-4
v_gene: TRBV6-5
abundance: few
len: 17
d_gene: .
CDR3aa: CASSYSMAGFGKNIQYF
CDR3nt: TGTGCCAGCAGTTACTCGATGGCAGGATTTGGCAAAAACATTCAGTACTTC

j_gene: TRBJ1-1
v_gene: TRBV5-1
abundance: .
len: 14
d_gene: TRBD1
CDR3aa: CASSPTQTGTEAFF
CDR3nt: TGCGCCAGCAGCCCAACTCAGACAGGGACTGAAGCTTTCTTT

j_gene: TRBJ2-3
v_gene: TRBV15
abundance: .
len: 15
d_gene: .
CDR3aa: CATSRPEGGRGTQYF
CDR3nt: TGTGCCACCAGCAGACCCGAGGGAGGGAGGGGGACGCAGTATTTT

j_gene: TRBJ2-2
v_gene: TRBV12-3/TRBV12-4
abundance: few
len: 14
d_gene: TRBD2
CDR3aa: CASNSGLNTGELFF
CDR3nt: TGTGCCAGCAATTCGGGACTAAACACCGGGGAGCTGTTTTTT

j_gene: TRBJ2-7
v_gene: TRBV6-2/TRBV6-3
abundance: .
len: 17
d_gene: TRBD1
CDR3aa: CASSYFTPRTGGLEQYF
CDR3nt: TGTGCCAGCAGTTACTTCACCCCGCGTACAGGGGGCTTGGAGCAGTACTTC

j_gene: TRBJ2-2
v_gene: TRBV15
abundance: few
len: 17
d_gene: TRBD2
CDR3aa: CATSRGFSGRDTGELFF
CDR3nt: TGTGCCACCAGCAGAGGGTTTAGCGGGAGGGACACCGGGGAGCTGTTTTTT

j_gene: TRBJ2-1
v_gene: TRBV6-1
abundance: .
len: 15
d_gene: TRBD2
CDR3aa: CASRETSGIYNEQFF
CDR3nt: TGTGCCAGCAGAGAAACTAGCGGGATTTACAATGAGCAGTTCTTC

j_gene: TRBJ2-1
v_gene: TRBV20-1
abundance: .
len: 15
d_gene: TRBD2
CDR3aa: CSAQKASGMWDEQFF
CDR3nt: TGCAGTGCCCAGAAGGCTAGCGGGATGTGGGATGAGCAGTTCTTC

j_gene: TRBJ2-5
v_gene: TRBV7-2
abundance: few
len: 17
d_gene: .
CDR3aa: CASSLMGPPALGETQYF
CDR3nt: TGTGCCAGCAGCTTAATGGGGCCTCCAGCCTTGGGTGAGACCCAGTACTTC

j_gene: TRBJ1-2
v_gene: TRBV7-9
abundance: few
len: 11
d_gene: .
CDR3aa: CASSAQDGYTF
CDR3nt: TGTGCCAGCAGCGCCCAAGATGGCTACACCTTC

j_gene: TRBJ1-5
v_gene: TRBV19
abundance: .
len: 15
d_gene: TRBD1
CDR3aa: CASSLTGAWNQPQHF
CDR3nt: TGTGCCAGTAGTCTGACAGGGGCTTGGAATCAGCCCCAGCATTTT

j_gene: TRBJ1-6
v_gene: TRBV7-9
abundance: few
len: 13
d_gene: .
CDR3aa: CASSSKVNSPLHF
CDR3nt: TGTGCCAGCAGCTCCAAAGTGAATTCACCCCTCCACTTT

j_gene: TRBJ2-7
v_gene: TRBV5-4
abundance: .
len: 14
d_gene: TRBD1
CDR3aa: CASSSVGQGGEQYF
CDR3nt: TGTGCCAGCAGCTCGGTGGGACAGGGGGGCGAGCAGTACTTC

j_gene: TRBJ2-1
v_gene: TRBV20-1
abundance: few
len: 15
d_gene: TRBD1
CDR3aa: CSAPSGTGGYNEQFF
CDR3nt: TGCAGTGCGCCCTCTGGGACAGGGGGGTACAATGAGCAGTTCTTC

j_gene: TRBJ2-1
v_gene: TRBV12-3/TRBV12-4
abundance: .
len: 16
d_gene: TRBD1
CDR3aa: CASSFRGTGVYNEQFF
CDR3nt: TGTGCCAGCAGTTTTAGGGGGACAGGGGTCTACAATGAGCAGTTCTTC